The clone carrying this T cell receptor beta chain was seen only a few times. One entry per CDR3 protein, called by TCRdb with MiXCR from the RT-PCR reads. Of approximately 500,000 distinct CDR3 sequences listed, around 15% are singletons. Trimming took off 6 bases at V and 2 bases at J, with 15 bases between the two ends. The CDR3 has 15 amino acids. The germline gives CDR1 MDHEN, CDR2 SYDVKM. This entry comes from a study of response to subunit inactivated influenza vaccine. V and J are TRBV28 and TRBJ2-3, with D maybe TRBD1 (5 bases). This clonotype originated in a man aged 50-59 years who received an inactivated influenza vaccine. This sample comprised PBMCs from blood, obtained roughly 13 days after vaccination. The CDR3 DNA reads as TGTGCCAGCAGAATAAGACAGACTTACACAGATACGCAGTATTTT. Amino acid sequence: CASRIRQTYTDTQYF.